The 28 T cell receptor beta chains presented below share a single source sample, sequenced in a study of shared clonotypes between healthy human individuals. Some clones are missing from TCRdb's copy, which holds only in-frame ones; the method was immunoSEQ multiplex PCR. Counted here are about 1.1 million clones, approximately 80% occurring once; the ten biggest clones make up roughly 0.57%. What was sequenced was memory CD4+ T cells from PBMCs. Described subset: CD45RA-negative fraction. All receptors come from a man younger than 35 in good health. Some clones in this sample may be carry-over from other donors' samples.

V gene TRBV6-5 combines with J gene TRBJ2-2; tentatively, D is TRBD2 (6 bases). The V and J ends lost 6 bases and 8 bases respectively, with 16 bases between them. The germline V gene has CDR1 MNHEY and CDR2 SVGAGI. The CDR3 sequence is 14 residues long. The CDR3 coding sequence is TGTGCCAGCAGCTCCCCCTTTCGGGGGGGGGAGCTGTTTTTT. Translated, it gives CASSSPFRGGELFF.

The V gene is TRBV11-2, the J gene TRBJ1-1; D unclear. In germline, CDR1 is SGHAT, CDR2 FQNNGV. There are 14 residues in the CDR3. V shed 5 bases and J shed 0 bases, with 10 bases lying between them. CDR3 region: CASSPERMNTEAFF. The DNA for the CDR3 is TGTGCCAGCAGCCCCGAGAGGATGAACACTGAAGCTTTCTTT.

This rearrangement joins TRBV11-2 to TRBJ2-7; a weak D match, TRBD2 (6 bases). Germline V gene sequence: CDR1 SGHAT, CDR2 FQNNGV. Deletions cut 6 bases from V and 6 bases from J, with 18 bases between. This CDR3 is built from 14 residues. The CDR3 bases are TGTGCCAGCAGACTAAATAGCGGTCCGGGCGAGCAGTACTTC. Protein sequence: CASRLNSGPGEQYF.

The chain carries TRBV28 and TRBJ1-4, with 7 bases aligning to TRBD1. Trimming cost V 5 bases and J 3 bases; bases outside gene matches: 6. Germline V CDR1 and CDR2: MDHEN, SYDVKM. The length of the CDR3 is 15 residues. The CDR3 here is CASSTQTGPNEKLFF. The CDR3 coding sequence is TGTGCCAGCAGTACCCAGACAGGGCCTAATGAAAAACTGTTTTTT.

This clone was seen only once. The rearrangement links TRBV10-2 to TRBJ2-7; a possible D gene is TRBD1 (6 bases). The CDR3 spans 13 residues. The germline V gene has CDR1 WSHSY and CDR2 SAAADI. V lost 6 bases, J lost 6 bases, and 15 bases lay in between. CDR3 sequence reads: CASREQGLGEQYF. In DNA, the CDR3 is TGCGCCAGCAGAGAACAGGGCTTGGGCGAGCAGTACTTC.

V is TRBV11-2 and J is TRBJ2-7; 9 bases match TRBD2. There are 15 residues in the CDR3. Trimming took 4 bases from V and 2 from J; bases not matched to a gene: 6. CDR1 is SGHAT, CDR2 FQNNGV, per germline. Written as DNA, the CDR3 is TGTGCCAGCAGCTCCCTAGCGGGACAGACCTACGAGCAGTACTTC. Amino acid sequence: CASSSLAGQTYEQYF.

The chain combines TRBV4-1 with TRBJ2-5; D perhaps matches TRBD1 (5 bases). Germline CDR1 MGHRA, CDR2 YSYEKL. Trimming stripped 1 base from V and 5 bases from J, with 8 bases between. The CDR3 is 13 residues long. The CDR3 nucleotides read TGCGCCAGCAGCCAAGGCCAGGGCGAGACCCAGTACTTC. This gives the protein CASSQGQGETQYF.

This clone was found a few times. Additional DNA sequences in this sample encode the identical CDR3. The CDR3 loop is CASSSPGQETQYF. The DNA for the CDR3 is TGTGCCAGCAGCTCCCCAGGACAAGAGACCCAGTACTTC. The rearrangement uses TRBV5-4 and TRBJ2-5; D is unresolved. Trimming removed 3 bases from V and 2 bases from J, with 8 bases in between. In germline, CDR1 is SGHNT, CDR2 YYREEE (reference sequence). This CDR3 spans 13 amino acids.

This clone was picked up one time. The rearrangement links TRBV28 to TRBJ1-1, with D perhaps matching TRBD1 (6 bases). The CDR3 spans 16 residues. CDR1 and CDR2 from the germline V gene are MDHEN and SYDVKM. Between the trimmed V and J ends, which lost 4 bases and 6 bases, there was a span of 21 bases. The CDR3 loop reads CASSSSHLRQASEAFF. In DNA form, the CDR3 reads TGTGCCAGCAGTTCAAGCCACCTCCGACAGGCATCTGAAGCTTTCTTT.

The chain carries TRBV6-1 and TRBJ1-5, with TRBD1 matching 7 bases. The junction had 7 bases not matched to a gene; V was cut back by 3 bases and J by 5 bases. Germline V lookup: CDR1 MNHNS, CDR2 SASEGT. This CDR3 is built from 15 residues. The CDR3 nucleotides are TGTGCCAGCAGTGAGAGGGGCAGGGGGGATCAGCCCCAGCATTTT. Translating gives CASSERGRGDQPQHF.

This clone was seen only once. This chain connects TRBV6-6 to TRBJ2-7; either TRBD1 or TRBD2 may fit D (5 bases each). The CDR3 runs 14 residues. In germline, CDR1 is MNHNY, CDR2 SVGAGI (reference sequence). The germline V and J ends were trimmed by 6 bases and 5 bases, with 17 bases remaining between them. CDR3 coding DNA: TGTGCCAGCAGACCACCCGGGACCCGGGACGAGCAGTACTTC. Its translation is CASRPPGTRDEQYF.

This sequence joins TRBV6-5 and TRBJ1-1; TRBD1 agrees at 8 bases. The length of the CDR3 is 13 residues. With V trimmed by 3 bases and J by 10 bases, 7 bases remained unmatched. Germline V gives CDR1 MNHEY, CDR2 SVGAGI. The CDR3: CASSYGRQGRAFF. The CDR3 DNA sequence: TGTGCCAGCAGTTATGGGCGACAGGGGAGAGCTTTCTTT.

The CDR3 nucleotides read TGTGCCAGTAGTAACCAGCTTTGGTACCAAGAGACCCAGTACTTC. Protein: CASSNQLWYQETQYF. The chain couples TRBV19 to TRBJ2-5; D is uncertain. Germline assignment: CDR1 LNHDA and CDR2 SQIVND (reference sequence). The CDR3 length is 15 residues. Between the trimmed V and J ends, which lost 4 bases and 0 bases, there was a span of 12 bases.

The chain combines TRBV10-3 with TRBJ2-1, with 10 bases fitting TRBD2. The germline V gene encodes CDR1 ENHRY and CDR2 SYGVKD. The V gene end was trimmed by 2 bases and the J gene end by 4 bases; junction bases not matched to a gene: 2. This CDR3 has 15 residues. DNA of the CDR3: TGTGCCATCAGTGAGGCAGCGGGAGGGTACAATGAGCAGTTCTTC. Amino acids: CAISEAAGGYNEQFF.

V and J are TRBV5-1 and TRBJ2-3; the match to TRBD2 covers 15 bases. V shed 0 bases, J shed 5 bases, and the junction held 4 bases outside the gene matches. The germline V gene encodes CDR1 SGHRS and CDR2 YFSETQ. This CDR3 comprises 17 residues. The CDR3 loop is CASSLGGLAGGGDTQYF. As DNA, the CDR3 is TGCGCCAGCAGCTTGGGGGGACTAGCGGGAGGCGGAGATACGCAGTATTTT.

This chain uses TRBV5-1 with TRBJ2-1; perhaps TRBD1 as D (7 bases). The CDR3 spans 15 residues. Trimming left V 3 bases short and J 4 bases short, with 14 bases between. From germline, CDR1 is SGHRS and CDR2 YFSETQ. The CDR3 DNA is TGCGCCAGCAGCTCAATACCAGGGGGGTACAATGAGCAGTTCTTC. Protein: CASSSIPGGYNEQFF.

This chain uses TRBV6-6 with TRBJ2-6; weak D call: TRBD1 (6 bases). Deletions cut 5 bases from V and 3 bases from J, with 8 bases between. Germline-derived CDR1 and CDR2 are MNHNY and SVGAGI (reference sequence). The CDR3 is 14 residues long. CDR3 protein: CASSGTSGANVLTF. DNA of the CDR3: TGTGCCAGCAGTGGGACAAGTGGGGCCAACGTCCTGACTTTC.

Written as DNA, the CDR3 is TGTGCCAGCAGGGCCGGGACTAGCCCTAACAATGAGCAGTTCTTC. Protein: CASRAGTSPNNEQFF. The chain joins TRBV6-4 to TRBJ2-1; 9 nucleotides match TRBD2. The CDR3 length is 15 residues. Germline V gene lookup returns CDR1 MRHNA and CDR2 SNTAGT. The junction had 8 bases not matched to a gene; V was cut back by 6 bases and J by 5 bases.

This clone has just one count. This chain links TRBV7-2 with TRBJ1-4; 8 bases are a match to TRBD1. The V segment lost 0 bases and the J segment 7 bases; nucleotides outside the gene matches: 10. CDR1 is SGHTA, CDR2 FQGNSA, per germline. There are 17 residues in the CDR3. The CDR3 nucleotides are TGTGCCAGCAGCTTAGCCTCGCCAGGACAGGGACGTGAAAAACTGTTTTTT. Translation: CASSLASPGQGREKLFF.

This sequence joins TRBV5-1 and TRBJ2-7; tentatively, D is TRBD1 (6 bases). The germline V gene has CDR1 SGHRS and CDR2 YFSETQ. The CDR3 extends over 14 amino acids. V lost 7 bases and J lost 0, with 14 bases in between. CDR3 amino acids: CASVDTGNSYEQYF. The CDR3 region has the DNA TGCGCCAGCGTCGACACAGGGAACTCCTACGAGCAGTACTTC.

The chain uses TRBV27 and TRBJ2-1; TRBD2 is a possible D gene (5 bases). The germline gives CDR1 MNHEY, CDR2 SMNVEV (reference sequence). This CDR3 has 14 residues. V was cut by 7 bases and J by 3 bases, with 13 bases left in between. In DNA, the CDR3 is TGTGCCAGCAATTCTGGGAGAGGCTACAATGAGCAGTTCTTC. Translation: CASNSGRGYNEQFF.

The sample holds many counts of this clone. The chain combines TRBV7-9 with TRBJ1-4; possible D gene TRBD1, 6 bases. This CDR3 has 16 residues. Trimming took off 5 bases at V and 6 bases at J, with 19 bases between the two ends. Per the germline V gene, CDR1 is SEHNR and CDR2 is FQNEAQ (reference sequence). The CDR3 DNA follows: TGTGCCAGCAGCCCCAGCTTGCTGGACAGAGATGAAAAACTGTTTTTT. Translated, it gives CASSPSLLDRDEKLFF.

DNA for the CDR3: TGTGCCAGCAGCCAAGGGGGACAGGGAAATGAGCAGTTCTTC. Protein sequence: CASSQGGQGNEQFF. V gene TRBV7-8 combines with J gene TRBJ2-1; 9 nucleotides agree with TRBD1. Germline V gives CDR1 SGHVS, CDR2 FQNEAQ. V lost 5 bases and J lost 7; bases outside the gene matches: 6. There are 14 residues in the CDR3.

For the CDR3, the DNA is TGCAGTGGTTCGTGGGGAGAGACCCAGTACTTC. Translated, it gives CSGSWGETQYF. The rearrangement uses TRBV20-1 and TRBJ2-5; D unclear. The V end was cut by 7 bases, the J end by 4 bases, with 10 bases between. This CDR3 is built from 11 residues. Germline assignment: CDR1 DFQATT and CDR2 SNEGSKA (reference sequence).

This clone was recorded a few times. This chain uses TRBV5-6 with TRBJ2-1; either TRBD1 or TRBD2 may supply D (5 bases each). The germline gives CDR1 SGHDT, CDR2 YYEEEE. V was cut by 1 base and J by 0 bases, with 8 bases left in between. This CDR3 is built from 15 residues. CDR3 coding DNA: TGTGCCAGCAGCTTGAACGGGACCTCCTACAATGAGCAGTTCTTC. Residues: CASSLNGTSYNEQFF. The full variable domain, rest sourced from reference TRBV5-6 and TRBJ2-1, is DAGVTQSPTHLIKTRGQQVTLRCSPKSGHDTVSWYQQALGQGPQFIFQYYEEEERQRGNFPDRFSGHQFPNYSSELNVNALLLGDSALYLCASSLNGTSYNEQFFGPGTRLTVL.

This clone came up once. A read error may be the cause here, since a much bigger clone is one base away. This chain uses TRBV2 with TRBJ1-5; tentative D call: TRBD1 (6 bases). Germline V CDR1 and CDR2: SNHLY, FYNNEI. V was pared by 3 bases and J by 2 bases, with 8 bases between. The length of the CDR3 is 14 residues. CDR3 residues: CASSDRGGNQPQHF. CDR3 DNA: TGTGCCAGCAGTGACAGGGGAGGCAATCAGCCCCAGCATTTT.

The chain couples TRBV11-3 to TRBJ2-2; 14 bases align to TRBD2. The CDR3 covers 16 residues. Germline lookup yields CDR1 SGHNT and CDR2 YENEEA. After removal of 5 bases from V and 7 bases from J, the junction contained 6 bases not matched to a gene. DNA of the CDR3: TGTGCCAGCAGCGCCTCCGGGACTAGCGGGAGCGGGGAGCTGTTTTTT. Translated, it gives CASSASGTSGSGELFF.

V is TRBV2 and J is TRBJ2-2; TRBD2 aligns across 7 bases. CDR3 size: 14 residues. The germline V gene has CDR1 SNHLY and CDR2 FYNNEI. The junction had 7 bases not matched to a gene; V was cut back by 6 bases and J by 6 bases. The CDR3 DNA follows: TGTGCCAGCAGGGCAGGGAGGGGTGCCGGGGAGCTGTTTTTT. It encodes CASRAGRGAGELFF.